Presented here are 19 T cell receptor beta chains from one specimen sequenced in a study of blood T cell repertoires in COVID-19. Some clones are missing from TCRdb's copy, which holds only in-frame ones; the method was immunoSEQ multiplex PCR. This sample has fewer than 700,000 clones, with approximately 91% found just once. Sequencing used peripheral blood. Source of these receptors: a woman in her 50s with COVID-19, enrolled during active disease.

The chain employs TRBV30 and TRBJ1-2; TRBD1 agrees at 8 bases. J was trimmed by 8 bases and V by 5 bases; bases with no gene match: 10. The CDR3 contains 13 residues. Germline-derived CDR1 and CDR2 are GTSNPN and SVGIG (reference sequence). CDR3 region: CAWSGQGTGGYTF. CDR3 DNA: TGTGCCTGGTCTGGACAGGGAACGGGCGGCTACACCTTC.

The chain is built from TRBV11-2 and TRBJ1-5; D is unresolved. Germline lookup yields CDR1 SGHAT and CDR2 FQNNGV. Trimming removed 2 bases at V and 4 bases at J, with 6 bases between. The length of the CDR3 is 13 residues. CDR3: CASSLRENQPQHF. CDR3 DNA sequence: TGTGCCAGCAGCTTACGGGAAAATCAGCCCCAGCATTTT. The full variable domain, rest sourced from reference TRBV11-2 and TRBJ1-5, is EAGVAQSPRYKIIEKRQSVAFWCNPISGHATLYWYQQILGQGPKLLIQFQNNGVVDDSQLPKDRFSAERLKGVDSTLKIQPAKLEDSAVYLCASSLRENQPQHFGDGTRLSIL.

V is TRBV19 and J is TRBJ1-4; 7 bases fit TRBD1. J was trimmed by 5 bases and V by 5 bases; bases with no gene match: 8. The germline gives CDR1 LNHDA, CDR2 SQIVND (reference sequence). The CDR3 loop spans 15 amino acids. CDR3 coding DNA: TGTGCCAGTAGTCCTCGGGACAGAGTCAATGAAAAACTGTTTTTT. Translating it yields CASSPRDRVNEKLFF. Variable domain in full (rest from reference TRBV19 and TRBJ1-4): DGGITQSPKYLFRKEGQNVTLSCEQNLNHDAMYWYRQDPGQGLRLIYYSQIVNDFQKGDIAEGYSVSREKKESFPLTVTSAQKNPTAFYLCASSPRDRVNEKLFFGSGTQLSVL.

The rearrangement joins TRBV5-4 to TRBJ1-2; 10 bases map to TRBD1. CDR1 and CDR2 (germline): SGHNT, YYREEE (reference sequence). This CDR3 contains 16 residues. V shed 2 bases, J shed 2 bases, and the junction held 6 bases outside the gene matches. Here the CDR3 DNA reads TGTGCCAGCAGCTTAGGCGAGACAGGGGGCAACTATGGCTACACCTTC. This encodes CASSLGETGGNYGYTF.

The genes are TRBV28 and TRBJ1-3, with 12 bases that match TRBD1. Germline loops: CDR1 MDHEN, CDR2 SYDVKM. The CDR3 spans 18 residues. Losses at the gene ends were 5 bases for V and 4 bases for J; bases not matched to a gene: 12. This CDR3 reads CASSTTGTGGAGGNTIYF. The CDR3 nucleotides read TGTGCCAGCAGTACAACCGGGACAGGGGGCGCGGGAGGAAACACCATATATTTT. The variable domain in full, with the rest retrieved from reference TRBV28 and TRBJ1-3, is DVKVTQSSRYLVKRTGEKVFLECVQDMDHENMFWYRQDPGLGLRLIYFSYDVKMKEKGDIPEGYSVSREKKERFSLILESASTNQTSMYLCASSTTGTGGAGGNTIYFGEGSWLTVV.

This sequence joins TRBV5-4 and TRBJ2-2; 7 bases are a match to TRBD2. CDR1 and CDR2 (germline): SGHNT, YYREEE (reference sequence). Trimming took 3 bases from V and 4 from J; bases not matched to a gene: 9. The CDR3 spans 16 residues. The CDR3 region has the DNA TGTGCCAGCAGCTGGGAGACTAGCAGGTCCACCGGGGAGCTGTTTTTT. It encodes CASSWETSRSTGELFF.

The CDR3 is CASSSLPQETQYF. The DNA for the CDR3 is TGTGCCAGCAGCTCACTTCCGCAAGAGACCCAGTACTTC. The chain joins TRBV7-2 to TRBJ2-5; unclear D gene. This CDR3 comprises 13 residues. The germline CDR1 and CDR2 sequences are SGHTA and FQGNSA. V lost 4 bases and J 2 bases, leaving 8 bases between the germline ends.

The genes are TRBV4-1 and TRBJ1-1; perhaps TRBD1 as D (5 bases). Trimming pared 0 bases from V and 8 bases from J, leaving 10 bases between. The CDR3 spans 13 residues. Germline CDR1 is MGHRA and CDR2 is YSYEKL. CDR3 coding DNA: TGCGCCAGCAGCCAAGATCGACAGCCAGAAGCTTTCTTT. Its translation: CASSQDRQPEAFF.

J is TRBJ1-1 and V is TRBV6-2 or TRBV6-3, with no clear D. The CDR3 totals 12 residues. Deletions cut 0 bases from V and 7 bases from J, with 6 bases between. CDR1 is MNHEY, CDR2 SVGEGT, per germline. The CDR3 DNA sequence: TGTGCCAGCAGTTACTCGTCTGTTGAAGCTTTCTTT. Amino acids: CASSYSSVEAFF.

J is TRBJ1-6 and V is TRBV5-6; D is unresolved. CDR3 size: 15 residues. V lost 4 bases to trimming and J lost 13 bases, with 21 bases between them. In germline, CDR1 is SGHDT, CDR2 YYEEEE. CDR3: CASSPRARQFSPLHF. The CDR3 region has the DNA TGTGCCAGCAGCCCGCGGGCCCGGCAGTTTTCCCCCCTCCACTTT.

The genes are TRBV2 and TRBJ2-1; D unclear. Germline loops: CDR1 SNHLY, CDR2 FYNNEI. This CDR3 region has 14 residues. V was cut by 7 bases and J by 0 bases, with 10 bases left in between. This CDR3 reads CASNPPSSYNEQFF. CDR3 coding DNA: TGTGCCAGCAACCCCCCCAGCTCCTACAATGAGCAGTTCTTC. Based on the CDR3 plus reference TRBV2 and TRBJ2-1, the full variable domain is EPEVTQTPSHQVTQMGQEVILRCVPISNHLYFYWYRQILGQKVEFLVSFYNNEISEKSEIFDDQFSVERPDGSNFTLKIRSTKLEDSAMYFCASNPPSSYNEQFFGPGTRLTVL.

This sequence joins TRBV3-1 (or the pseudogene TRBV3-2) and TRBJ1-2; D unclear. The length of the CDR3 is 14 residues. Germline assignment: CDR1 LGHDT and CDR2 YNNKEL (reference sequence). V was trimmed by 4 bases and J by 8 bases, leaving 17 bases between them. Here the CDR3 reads CASSLIDPSGGYTF. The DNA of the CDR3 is TGTGCCAGCAGCCTTATTGATCCCTCCGGGGGCTACACCTTC.

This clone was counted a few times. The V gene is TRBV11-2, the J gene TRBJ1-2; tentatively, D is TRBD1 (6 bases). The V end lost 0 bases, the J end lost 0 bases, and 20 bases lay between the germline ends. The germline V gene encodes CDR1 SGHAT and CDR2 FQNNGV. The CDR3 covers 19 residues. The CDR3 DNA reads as TGTGCCAGCAGCTTAGATCGGAACAGGGCTGTGGGAGCTAACTATGGCTACACCTTC. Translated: CASSLDRNRAVGANYGYTF.

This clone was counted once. CDR3 bases: TGCGCCAGCAGCTTAAGTCAGGGGGCCTATGGCTACACCTTC. Translated, it gives CASSLSQGAYGYTF. V gene TRBV5-1 combines with J gene TRBJ1-2; TRBD1 matches 8 bases. Germline V gives CDR1 SGHRS, CDR2 YFSETQ. CDR3 length: 14 residues. With 2 bases clipped from V and 4 bases from J, the junction kept 4 bases outside the gene matches.

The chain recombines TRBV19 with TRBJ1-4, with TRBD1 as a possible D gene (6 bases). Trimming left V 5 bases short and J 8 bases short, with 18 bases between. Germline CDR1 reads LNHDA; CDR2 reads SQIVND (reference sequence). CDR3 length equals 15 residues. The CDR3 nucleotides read TGTGCCAGTAGTGACACAGGGAGCCCAAGGGAAAAACTGTTTTTT. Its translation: CASSDTGSPREKLFF.

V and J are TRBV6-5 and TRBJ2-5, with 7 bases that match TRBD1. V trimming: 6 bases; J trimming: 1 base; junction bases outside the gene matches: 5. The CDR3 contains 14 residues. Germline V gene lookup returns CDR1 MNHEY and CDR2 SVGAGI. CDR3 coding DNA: TGTGCCAGCAGAGTGGGACAGACCCAAGAGACCCAGTACTTC. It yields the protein CASRVGQTQETQYF.

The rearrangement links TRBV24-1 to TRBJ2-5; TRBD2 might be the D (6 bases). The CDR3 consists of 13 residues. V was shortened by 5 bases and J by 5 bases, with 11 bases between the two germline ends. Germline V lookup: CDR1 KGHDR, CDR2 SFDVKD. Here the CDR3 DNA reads TGTGCCACCAGTGCGGGGGTTATGGAGACCCAGTACTTC. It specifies CATSAGVMETQYF.

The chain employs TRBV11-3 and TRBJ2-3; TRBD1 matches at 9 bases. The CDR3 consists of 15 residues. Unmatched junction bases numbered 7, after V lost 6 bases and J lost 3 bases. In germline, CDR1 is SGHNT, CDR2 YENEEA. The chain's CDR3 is CASSFTGGETDTQYF. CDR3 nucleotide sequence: TGTGCCAGCAGTTTCACAGGGGGCGAAACAGATACGCAGTATTTT. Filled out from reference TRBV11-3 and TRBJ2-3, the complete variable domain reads EAGVVQSPRYKIIEKKQPVAFWCNPISGHNTLYWYLQNLGQGPELLIRYENEEAVDDSQLPKDRFSAERLKGVDSTLKIQPAELGDSAVYLCASSFTGGETDTQYFGPGTRLTVL.

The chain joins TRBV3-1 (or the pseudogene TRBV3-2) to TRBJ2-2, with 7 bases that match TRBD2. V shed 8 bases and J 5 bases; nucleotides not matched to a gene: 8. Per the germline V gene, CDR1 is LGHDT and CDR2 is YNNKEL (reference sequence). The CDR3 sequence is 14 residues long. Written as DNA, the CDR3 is TGTGCCAGCTCCGGGACTACTCATACCGGGGAGCTGTTTTTT. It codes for CASSGTTHTGELFF.